One and the same sample provided the 29 T cell receptor beta chains below, sequenced in a study of blood T cells in healthy people across ages. Combining a sample-barcoded 5' primer with a J-beta primer mix, a second PCR ran for about 7 to 11 cycles. Each CDR3 protein gets one entry after TCRdb re-called the 5' RACE reads with MiXCR. In the table there are around 710,000 distinct CDR3 sequences, 40% to 45% of which are singletons. The sequenced material came from blood. These receptors all stem from a woman aged 60-75 years in good health.

This clonotype was counted at least ten times. This chain uses TRBV20-1 with TRBJ2-1; TRBD2 matches 11 bases. This CDR3 is built from 13 residues. The germline V gene encodes CDR1 DFQATT and CDR2 SNEGSKA (reference sequence). V dropped 6 bases and J dropped 11; count of bases not matched to a gene: 9. CDR3 amino acids: CSADPGLAAQQFF. Written as DNA, the CDR3 is TGCAGTGCCGATCCGGGACTAGCGGCGCAGCAGTTCTTC.

The rearrangement links TRBV7-9 to TRBJ2-2; weak D call: TRBD2 (5 bases). Trimming pared 6 bases from V and 9 bases from J, leaving 20 bases between. The CDR3 extends over 15 amino acids. The germline gives CDR1 SEHNR, CDR2 FQNEAQ (reference sequence). CDR3 bases: TGTGCCAGCAGATCACCGGGAAAAGCCCCGAGGGAGCTGTTTTTT. Protein sequence: CASRSPGKAPRELFF.

For this clonotype: The junction departs from germline at one end; a sequencing error may be responsible. The chain joins TRBV7-3 to TRBJ2-3; 8 nucleotides align to TRBD2. The CDR3 spans 15 residues. In germline, CDR1 is SGHTA, CDR2 FQGTGA. CDR3 coding DNA: TGTGCCAGCAGCTTACAAGCGGGAGCCCCAGATACGCGGTATTTT. This sequence encodes CASSLQAGAPDTRYF.

The J gene is TRBJ2-3, the V gene TRBV20-1; perhaps TRBD1 as D (5 bases). Per the germline V gene, CDR1 is DFQATT and CDR2 is SNEGSKA (reference sequence). This CDR3 is built from 12 residues. V was shortened by 0 bases and J by 7 bases, with 8 bases between the two germline ends. Here the CDR3 DNA reads TGCAGTGCTAGAGATGGGGCTTATACGCAGTATTTT. Translated: CSARDGAYTQYF.

The chain uses TRBV11-2 and TRBJ2-7; 10 bases map to TRBD2. The J call may be faulty, since TRBJ2-5 better matches the DNA end. The CDR3 runs 16 residues. Germline CDR1 is SGHAT and CDR2 is FQNNGV. CDR3 residues: CASSALAGDPLETQYF. The CDR3 nucleotides read TGTGCCAGCAGCGCCCTAGCGGGAGACCCCTTAGAGACCCAGTACTTC.

This clonotype has a count of ten or more. This rearrangement joins TRBV4-3 to TRBJ2-1; the D gene could be TRBD1 or TRBD2 (5 bases each). From germline, CDR1 is LGHNA and CDR2 YSLEER. The CDR3 extends over 13 amino acids. Trimming shortened V by 1 base and J by 9 bases, and 10 bases separated the two germline ends. This CDR3 reads CASSQVEGTEQFF. The DNA for the CDR3 is TGCGCCAGCAGCCAAGTCGAGGGGACTGAGCAGTTCTTC.

V gene TRBV14 combines with J gene TRBJ1-1; 7 positions match TRBD1. The CDR3 totals 12 residues. Germline V gene sequence: CDR1 SGHDN, CDR2 FVKESK. Unmatched junction bases numbered 3, after V lost 1 base and J lost 10 bases. The CDR3 DNA reads TGTGCCAGCAGCCAAGTTAACAGGGGAGCTTTCTTT. Protein: CASSQVNRGAFF.

The chain has TRBV18 and TRBJ2-1; D is unclear. V was clipped by 3 bases and J by 5 bases, with 11 bases between them. The CDR3 has 14 residues. Germline-derived CDR1 and CDR2 are KGHSH and LQKENI. CDR3 sequence reads: CASSPAVADNEQFF. The CDR3 coding sequence is TGTGCCAGCTCACCTGCGGTAGCCGACAATGAGCAGTTCTTC.

This clonotype showed up many times. Given a much more abundant clone one base away, this may be a read error. The chain links TRBV12-3 or TRBV12-4 to TRBJ2-7; D remains ambiguous. The length of the CDR3 is 14 residues. V was cut by 5 bases and J by 1 base, with 12 bases left in between. The CDR3 DNA reads as TGTGCCAGCAGTGTTTACTTCTCTTCCTACGAGCAGTACTTC. Its translation is CASSVYFSSYEQYF.

This clonotype showed up just a few times. The V and J genes are TRBV21-1 and TRBJ2-7; TRBD2, the D gene given by the table, was not confirmed from the DNA. TRBV21-1 constitutes a pseudogene. The CDR3 sequence is 20 residues long. CDR3 sequence: CASSKGRFTSGGHPSYEQYF. CDR3 in DNA: TGTGCCAGCAGCAAAGGGAGGTTCACTAGCGGGGGCCATCCTTCCTACGAGCAGTACTTC.

CDR3 nucleotide sequence: TGTGCCAGCAGTTCTTCCCCCAGAACTAACTACGAGCAGTACTTC. This sequence encodes CASSSSPRTNYEQYF. This chain joins TRBV28 and TRBJ2-7; D not resolved. V lost 4 bases and J lost 3, with 16 bases in between. Germline lookup yields CDR1 MDHEN and CDR2 SYDVKM. The CDR3 is 15 amino acids.

The rearrangement joins TRBV20-1 to TRBJ1-6; D is undetermined. The CDR3 covers 16 residues. Deletions cut 5 bases from V and 13 bases from J, with 27 bases between. CDR1 and CDR2 (germline): DFQATT, SNEGSKA (reference sequence). This chain's CDR3 is CSAPPEVSGRVGPLHF. For the CDR3, the DNA is TGCAGTGCTCCTCCTGAGGTCTCGGGTAGGGTAGGTCCCCTCCACTTT.

This clonotype was observed a few times. The V call is TRBV20-1, the J call TRBJ2-1; maybe TRBD2 (5 bases). The length of the CDR3 is 14 residues. V was cut by 5 bases and J by 0 bases, with 11 bases left in between. Germline loops: CDR1 DFQATT, CDR2 SNEGSKA (reference sequence). The CDR3 sequence: CSAESGSSYNEQFF. The CDR3 DNA is TGCAGTGCTGAGAGCGGTAGCTCCTACAATGAGCAGTTCTTC.

This rearrangement joins TRBV5-6 to TRBJ2-3, with 9 bases that match TRBD2. Germline CDR1 reads SGHDT; CDR2 reads YYEEEE. The J segment lost 5 bases and the V segment lost 1 base, leaving 8 bases of the junction unmatched. This CDR3 spans 16 amino acids. CDR3 DNA: TGTGCCAGCAGCTTGCTAAGCGGGGGGAATATAGATACGCAGTATTTT. It is translated as CASSLLSGGNIDTQYF.

This rearrangement joins TRBV7-9 to TRBJ2-3, with D tentatively TRBD2 (5 bases). This CDR3 spans 15 amino acids. Trimming cost V 1 base and J 7 bases, with 15 bases left between them. The germline V gene encodes CDR1 SEHNR and CDR2 FQNEAQ (reference sequence). The CDR3 nucleotides are TGTGCCAGCAGCTTAGAAGGATCTAGCTTATATACGCAGTATTTT. Its protein is CASSLEGSSLYTQYF.

The rearrangement links TRBV9 to TRBJ2-3; 16 nucleotides agree with TRBD2. Germline V CDR1 and CDR2: SGDLS, YYNGEE. V shed 4 bases, J shed 4 bases, and the junction held 6 bases outside the gene matches. This CDR3 contains 17 residues. CDR3 sequence reads: CASSPGLAGGPADTQYF. DNA for the CDR3: TGTGCCAGCAGCCCGGGACTAGCGGGGGGGCCGGCAGATACGCAGTATTTT.

The chain employs TRBV5-1 and TRBJ1-2, with D unresolved. Trimming stripped 2 bases from V and 10 bases from J, with 18 bases between. This CDR3 contains 14 residues. CDR1 and CDR2 (germline): SGHRS, YFSETQ. The CDR3 sequence: CASSLTPVVVYYTF. CDR3 coding DNA: TGCGCCAGCAGCTTAACCCCGGTTGTGGTCTACTACACCTTC.

This clonotype has more than one count but fewer than ten. V gene TRBV18 combines with J gene TRBJ1-6; D is ambiguous. V lost 6 bases and J lost 8, with 17 bases in between. Germline V lookup: CDR1 KGHSH, CDR2 LQKENI. The CDR3 has 15 residues. CDR3 residues: CASSPVPSGDSPLHF. The CDR3 coding sequence is TGTGCCAGCTCTCCGGTCCCCAGTGGGGATTCACCCCTCCACTTT.

Regarding this clonotype: A much larger clone lies one base from this, so it may be a read error. The gene calls are TRBV4-2 and TRBJ2-3; D remains unclear. This CDR3 has 18 residues. Germline assignment: CDR1 LGHNA and CDR2 YNFKEQ. CDR3 residues: CASSHPIKIGKEADTRYF. The CDR3 DNA is TGTGCCAGCAGCCACCCAATCAAGATAGGAAAGGAAGCAGATACGCGGTATTTT.

Turning to this clonotype: The junction differs from germline at one of its ends, possibly a read error. This chain connects TRBV7-2 to TRBJ2-1; D unresolved. CDR1 is SGHTA and CDR2 is FQGNSA in the germline V gene. This CDR3 has 14 residues. In nucleotides, the CDR3 is TGTGCCAGCAGCTTAAGTTCCTCCTTCAATGAGCAGTTCTTC. Encoded protein: CASSLSSSFNEQFF.

The V call is TRBV20-1, the J call TRBJ1-2, with D maybe TRBD1 (5 bases). Germline V gives CDR1 DFQATT, CDR2 SNEGSKA (reference sequence). V lost 2 bases and J lost 4, with 11 bases in between. This CDR3 spans 13 amino acids. The CDR3 reads CSARSAGGYGYTF. DNA for the CDR3: TGCAGTGCTAGAAGTGCTGGGGGCTATGGCTACACCTTC.

A word on this clonotype: This could be a read error, since a much larger clone is one nucleotide away. The chain has TRBV29-1 and TRBJ1-1; tentative D call: TRBD1 (6 bases). Germline V gene sequence: CDR1 SQVTM, CDR2 ANQGSEA. The V and J ends lost 6 bases and 1 base respectively, with 15 bases between them. This CDR3 comprises 14 residues. CDR3: CSVTVGGRNTEAFF. CDR3 bases: TGCAGCGTGACTGTCGGGGGCAGGAACACTGAAGCTTTCTTT.

This rearrangement joins TRBV20-1 to TRBJ1-2, with a possible D match to TRBD1 (5 bases). With 6 bases removed from V and 3 bases from J, the gap between germline ends came to 14 bases. This CDR3 spans 13 amino acids. Per the germline V gene, CDR1 is DFQATT and CDR2 is SNEGSKA (reference sequence). CDR3 coding DNA: TGCAGTGCCGGTCGGGGGGAAGACTATGGCTACACCTTC. This sequence encodes CSAGRGEDYGYTF.

The V call is TRBV20-1, the J call TRBJ2-1; 7 bases are shared with TRBD1. Germline V gene sequence: CDR1 DFQATT, CDR2 SNEGSKA (reference sequence). The CDR3 consists of 14 residues. Trimming took 2 bases from V and 7 from J; bases not matched to a gene: 8. DNA for the CDR3: TGCAGTGCTAGAATTCAGACAGGGAGTAATGAGCAGTTCTTC. Translated: CSARIQTGSNEQFF.

The table lists this clonotype with a few counts. The V gene is TRBV11-2, the J gene TRBJ2-6; D perhaps matches TRBD1 (5 bases). The germline CDR1 and CDR2 sequences are SGHAT and FQNNGV. V was cut by 5 bases and J by 3 bases, with 14 bases left in between. CDR3 length equals 16 residues. The CDR3 protein is CASSTLTVRGANVLTF. The CDR3 DNA follows: TGTGCCAGCAGCACGTTGACAGTTCGTGGGGCCAACGTCCTGACTTTC.

The V and J genes are TRBV20-1 and TRBJ2-5; 7 positions agree with TRBD2. Trimming cost V 6 bases and J 11 bases; bases outside gene matches: 9. This CDR3 is 11 amino acids long. Germline V CDR1 and CDR2: DFQATT, SNEGSKA (reference sequence). CDR3 in amino acids: CSATGGKGQYF. The CDR3 DNA follows: TGCAGTGCCACGGGAGGAAAAGGGCAGTACTTC.

This clonotype has a single count. The chain uses TRBV5-1 and TRBJ2-1; 13 bases map to TRBD2. Germline V lookup: CDR1 SGHRS, CDR2 YFSETQ. The junction had 14 bases not matched to a gene; V was cut back by 8 bases and J by 12 bases. The CDR3 covers 15 residues. CDR3 loop: CASSWGLAGYNGQFF. The CDR3 nucleotides read TGCGCCAGTAGTTGGGGACTAGCGGGGTACAACGGGCAGTTCTTC. Complete variable domain (other parts from reference TRBV5-1 and TRBJ2-1): KAGVTQTPRYLIKTRGQQVTLSCSPISGHRSVSWYQQTPGQGLQFLFEYFSETQRNKGNFPGRFSGRQFSNSRSEMNVSTLELGDSALYLCASSWGLAGYNGQFFGPGTRLTVL.

As concerns this clonotype: Sequence at one end of the junction differs from germline and may be a read error. The V call is TRBV6-6, the J call TRBJ1-2; D gene unclear. The germline V gene has CDR1 MNHNY and CDR2 SVGAGI (reference sequence). This CDR3 contains 14 residues. CDR3 region: CASCYSDEVYDYTF. DNA for the CDR3: TGTGCCAGCTGTTACTCAGATGAGGTGTACGACTACACCTTC.

This clonotype has only a few counts. The chain couples TRBV7-2 to TRBJ2-1; TRBD2 matches 10 bases. CDR1 and CDR2 (germline): SGHTA, FQGNSA. V shed 0 bases and J 9 bases; nucleotides not matched to a gene: 8. This CDR3 spans 16 amino acids. The CDR3 DNA is TGTGCCAGCAGCTTAGCGGGGGCAGCGGGAGGGTCTGAGCAGTTCTTC. Encoded protein: CASSLAGAAGGSEQFF. The whole variable domain, remainder taken from reference TRBV7-2 and TRBJ2-1, is GAGVSQSPSNKVTEKGKDVELRCDPISGHTALYWYRQSLGQGLEFLIYFQGNSAPDKSGLPSDRFSAERTGGSVSTLTIQRTQQEDSAVYLCASSLAGAAGGSEQFFGPGTRLTVL.